This is a list of T cell receptor beta chains from one sample in a study of beta chain features in type 1 diabetes. Clones were read by immunoSEQ multiplex PCR, and TCRdb kept only the in-frame ones, dropping some. Of hundreds of thousands of clones listed, roughly 8% are singletons. The sequenced sample consisted of central memory CD4+ T cells from blood. These receptors were taken from a woman younger than 35 in good health. Both conserved end residues are part of each CDR3. The D gene is left open where the match is weak. A clone size is listed for some rows: how often the clone was seen (once, few, many), or a class if it is expanded.

>few|TRBJ1-2|TRBV10-3|-
TGTGCCATCACTCGGGATTATGGCTACTACACCTTC
CAITRDYGYYTF
>-|TRBJ2-7|TRBV10-3|TRBD2
TGTGCCATCAGTGGGCTAGCGGACCGGGGGGAGCAGTACTTC
CAISGLADRGEQYF
>few|TRBJ2-5|TRBV7-6|-
TGTGCCAGCAGCCCCCCGGACGGACGAAGCCAAGAGACCCAGTACTTC
CASSPPDGRSQETQYF
>few|TRBJ2-7|TRBV7-3|-
TGTGCCAGCAGCTTAACAGGGGGCTACGAGCAGTACTTC
CASSLTGGYEQYF
>-|TRBJ2-1|TRBV6-5|-
TGTGCCAGCAGCTCTGACTTCTACAATGAGCAGTTCTTC
CASSSDFYNEQFF
>-|TRBJ1-5|TRBV7-9|-
TGTGCCAGCAGCTTAGCCAATCGGGGTTCCCAGCATTTT
CASSLANRGSQHF
>-|TRBJ2-3|TRBV6-8|-
TGTGCCAGCAGTACCTCGCGCGCAGATACGCAGTATTTT
CASSTSRADTQYF
>-|TRBJ2-1|TRBV29-1|TRBD2
TGCAGCGTTACAGGACTAGCTAACTACAATGAGCAGTTCTTC
CSVTGLANYNEQFF
>many|TRBJ2-1|TRBV4-2|-
TGTGCCAGCAGCCAAGACCGTACGAATGAGCAGTTCTTC
CASSQDRTNEQFF
>-|TRBJ1-1|TRBV7-3|-
TGTGCCAGCAGAGTAACGGGCGACGTTACCACTGAAGCTTTCTTT
CASRVTGDVTTEAFF
>few|TRBJ2-7|TRBV9|-
TGTGCCAGCAGCGTAGGCACAGGGATTTCCTACGAGCAGTACTTC
CASSVGTGISYEQYF
>few|TRBJ2-7|TRBV6-5|-
TGTGCCAGCAGTTACACCAGTCCACAGGATAACTACGAGCAGTACTTC
CASSYTSPQDNYEQYF
>few|TRBJ2-2|TRBV5-4|-
TGTGCCCCAGGGGTGAAAAACACCGGGGAGCTGTTTTTT
CAPGVKNTGELFF
>few|TRBJ2-4|TRBV25-1|-
TGTGCCAGCAGTTTGACGGGAGTGGGGAACATTCAGTACTTC
CASSLTGVGNIQYF
>-|TRBJ2-1|TRBV29-1|-
TGCAGCGTTTGGACAGGTGGAGGGCGTGAGCAGTTCTTC
CSVWTGGGREQFF
>-|TRBJ1-2|TRBV28|-
TGTGCCAGCAGTCGAAGCCTTAACTATGGCTACACCTTC
CASSRSLNYGYTF
>-|TRBJ1-3|TRBV6-1|-
TGTGCCAGCAGTGAACTGTCAGCGACCGGAAACACCATATATTTT
CASSELSATGNTIYF
>-|TRBJ1-2|TRBV28|-
TGTGCCAGCAGCCTAAGGACTACTAACTATGGCTACACCTTC
CASSLRTTNYGYTF
>few|TRBJ1-2|TRBV27|-
TGTGCCAGCAGTTCCCTTACCGCCTATGGCTACACCTTC
CASSSLTAYGYTF
>many|TRBJ2-7|TRBV28|TRBD2
TGTGCCAGCAGGGGGACTAGCGGGAGCTCCTACGAGCAGTACTTC
CASRGTSGSSYEQYF
>few|TRBJ1-2|TRBV5-1|-
TGCGCCAGCAGCTCAACCGGGACGCAAGGCTACACCTTC
CASSSTGTQGYTF
>-|TRBJ2-7|TRBV11-2|-
TGTGCCAGCAGCCCAGCCTTGGGACGGTCGCAGGAGCAGTACTTC
CASSPALGRSQEQYF
>few|TRBJ2-2|TRBV6-6|TRBD1
TGTGCCAGCAGCGGACAGGGGGTAGACACCGGGGAGCTGTTTTTT
CASSGQGVDTGELFF
>-|TRBJ2-6|TRBV5-6|-
TGTGCCAGCAGCATGCCGATCTCTGGGGCCAACGTCCTGACTTTC
CASSMPISGANVLTF
>-|TRBJ2-3|TRBV7-6|TRBD2
TGTGCCAGCAGCACCTGGACTAGCGGCACAGATACGCAGTATTTT
CASSTWTSGTDTQYF
>-|TRBJ1-2|TRBV10-3|TRBD1
TGTGCCATCAGTAACCGGGACAGTCCGTCTTCCTATGGCTACACCTTC
CAISNRDSPSSYGYTF
>many|TRBJ1-4|TRBV7-2|-
TGTGCCAGCAGCTTAGCCAAAAAGGAAAAACTGTTTTTT
CASSLAKKEKLFF
>-|TRBJ2-3|TRBV5-6|-
TGTGCCAGCAGCTTGGTCAGGGCCCTACGCACAGATACGCAGTATTTT
CASSLVRALRTDTQYF
>-|TRBJ1-2|TRBV28|-
TGTGCCAGCAGTTTGGTCAGATATGGCTACACCTTC
CASSLVRYGYTF
>many|TRBJ2-1|TRBV5-1|-
TGCGCCAGCAGCTTGAATTACGAGCAGTTCTTC
CASSLNYEQFF
>many|TRBJ2-5|TRBV4-3|TRBD1
TGCGCCAGCAGCCGAGACAGGGAAGAGACCCAGTACTTC
CASSRDREETQYF
>-|TRBJ2-5|TRBV12-1|-
TGTGCCAGCAGCCCGGGCCCTATTCCGGAGGAGACCCAGTACTTC
CASSPGPIPEETQYF
>few|TRBJ1-4|TRBV20-1|-
TGCAGTGCTAGGGGAGGAGAAAAACTGTTTTTT
CSARGGEKLFF
>few|TRBJ1-1|TRBV11-2|-
TGTGCCAGCAGCTTAATGACGAACACTGAAGCTTTCTTT
CASSLMTNTEAFF
>few|TRBJ2-7|TRBV5-6|TRBD1
TGTGCCAGCAGCTTCGGGGACAGGGGGCTCGAGCAGTACTTC
CASSFGDRGLEQYF
>many|TRBJ2-7|TRBV7-9|-
TGTGCCAGCAGCCTTAGCGGAACCTACGAGCAGTACTTC
CASSLSGTYEQYF
>few|TRBJ2-7|TRBV10-3|TRBD2
TGTGCCATCAGTGTGACTAGCGGGAGATCACACGAGCAGTACTTC
CAISVTSGRSHEQYF